The 8 T cell receptor beta chains given below trace back to one sample, sequenced in a study of OX40 agonist ivuxolimab in advanced cancers. Sequenced by immunoSEQ multiplex PCR; TCRdb stores in-frame clones only, minus some. The sample holds 100,000 to 130,000 clones, 75% to 95% seen once. The sequencing used CD4+ or CD8+ T cells sorted from blood, collected in a trial of the OX40 agonist ivuxolimab. The receptors come from an adult with an advanced solid tumor such as melanoma, head and neck, liver or kidney cancer.

This chain links TRBV7-2 with TRBJ2-5; 9 nucleotides match TRBD2. Germline assignment: CDR1 SGHTA and CDR2 FQGNSA. This CDR3 has 16 residues. J gave up 4 bases and V 5 bases, and 11 bases lay outside the gene matches. CDR3 sequence (DNA): TGTGCCAGCAGCGTAGTAGCGGGAGCAGGCGGAGAGACCCAGTACTTC. Its protein is CASSVVAGAGGETQYF.

Here the CDR3 reads CASSGRYEQYF. CDR3 DNA sequence: TGTGCCAGCAGTGGCCGCTACGAGCAGTACTTC. The chain joins TRBV25-1 to TRBJ2-7; D gene uncertain. Trimming cost V 4 bases and J 3 bases, with 4 bases left between them. The CDR3 runs to 11 residues. Germline CDR1 MGHDK, CDR2 SYGVNS.

The V gene is TRBV19, the J gene TRBJ2-1; 8 nucleotides align to TRBD2. Unmatched junction bases numbered 19, after V lost 3 bases and J lost 6 bases. The CDR3 contains 19 residues. Germline loops: CDR1 LNHDA, CDR2 SQIVND (reference sequence). CDR3 coding DNA: TGTGCCAGTAGTATGTGGTCCGGTCCCGGGGATAGCGGGACCAATGAGCAGTTCTTC. This encodes CASSMWSGPGDSGTNEQFF.

The chain joins TRBV11-2 to TRBJ1-1; D may be TRBD1 (6 bases). The germline gives CDR1 SGHAT, CDR2 FQNNGV. The CDR3 has 15 amino acids. V was shortened by 5 bases and J by 0 bases, with 13 bases between the two germline ends. The CDR3 reads CASSPRQDLNTEAFF. CDR3 sequence (DNA): TGTGCCAGCAGCCCGCGACAGGATTTGAACACTGAAGCTTTCTTT. The full variable domain, in which reference TRBV11-2 and TRBJ1-1 provide the parts outside the CDR3, is EAGVAQSPRYKIIEKRQSVAFWCNPISGHATLYWYQQILGQGPKLLIQFQNNGVVDDSQLPKDRFSAERLKGVDSTLKIQPAKLEDSAVYLCASSPRQDLNTEAFFGQGTRLTVV.

The rearrangement joins TRBV9 to TRBJ2-3; D is possibly TRBD2 (6 bases). The CDR3 runs to 17 residues. Looked up from germline, CDR1 is SGDLS and CDR2 is YYNGEE. The germline V and J ends were trimmed by 4 bases and 0 bases, with 18 bases remaining between them. Here the CDR3 reads CASSLRLAETSTDTQYF. The DNA of the CDR3 is TGTGCCAGCAGCCTAAGATTAGCGGAGACAAGCACAGATACGCAGTATTTT. The variable domain in full, with the rest retrieved from reference TRBV9 and TRBJ2-3, is DSGVTQTPKHLITATGQRVTLRCSPRSGDLSVYWYQQSLDQGLQFLIQYYNGEERAKGNILERFSAQQFPDLHSELNLSSLELGDSALYFCASSLRLAETSTDTQYFGPGTRLTVL.

V and J are TRBV6-5 and TRBJ1-4; tentatively, D is TRBD1 (5 bases). Trimming pared 2 bases from V and 12 bases from J, leaving 19 bases between. Germline-derived CDR1 and CDR2 are MNHEY and SVGAGI. The CDR3 is made up of 15 amino acids. The CDR3 sequence: CASSYQGEEGNELFF. The CDR3 DNA reads as TGTGCCAGCAGTTACCAGGGAGAAGAGGGGAACGAACTGTTTTTT.

The rearrangement uses TRBV5-4 and TRBJ2-6; D remains ambiguous. There are 16 residues in the CDR3. Germline V gene sequence: CDR1 SGHNT, CDR2 YYREEE (reference sequence). V lost 0 bases, J lost 1 base, and 8 bases lay in between. CDR3 sequence: CASSLGLSSGANVLTF. Here the CDR3 DNA reads TGTGCCAGCAGCTTGGGGCTTTCTTCTGGGGCCAACGTCCTGACTTTC.

V is TRBV11-1 and J is TRBJ2-7; no clear D. Between the trimmed V and J ends, which lost 1 base and 2 bases, there was a span of 12 bases. Germline loops: CDR1 SGHAT, CDR2 FQDESV (reference sequence). This CDR3 contains 15 residues. CDR3 in DNA: TGTGCCAGCAGCTTAGGAGCCTATATGACCTACGAGCAGTACTTC. Its protein product is CASSLGAYMTYEQYF.